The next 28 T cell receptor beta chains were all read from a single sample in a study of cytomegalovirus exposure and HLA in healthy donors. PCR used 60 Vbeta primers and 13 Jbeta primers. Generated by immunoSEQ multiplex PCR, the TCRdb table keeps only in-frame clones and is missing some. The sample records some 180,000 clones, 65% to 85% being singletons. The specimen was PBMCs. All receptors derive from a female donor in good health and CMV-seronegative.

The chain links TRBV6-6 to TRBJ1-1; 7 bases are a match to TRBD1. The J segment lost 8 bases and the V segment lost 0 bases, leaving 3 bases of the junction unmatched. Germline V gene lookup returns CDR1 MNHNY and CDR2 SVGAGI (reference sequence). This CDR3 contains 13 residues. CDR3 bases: TGTGCCAGCAGTTACTCGGGACAGAGAGAAGCTTTCTTT. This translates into CASSYSGQREAFF.

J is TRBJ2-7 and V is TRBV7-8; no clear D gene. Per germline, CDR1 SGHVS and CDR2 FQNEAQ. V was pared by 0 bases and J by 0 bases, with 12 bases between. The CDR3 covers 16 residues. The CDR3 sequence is CASSLAFRQDSYEQYF. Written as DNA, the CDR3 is TGTGCCAGCAGCTTAGCGTTTAGGCAGGACTCCTACGAGCAGTACTTC.

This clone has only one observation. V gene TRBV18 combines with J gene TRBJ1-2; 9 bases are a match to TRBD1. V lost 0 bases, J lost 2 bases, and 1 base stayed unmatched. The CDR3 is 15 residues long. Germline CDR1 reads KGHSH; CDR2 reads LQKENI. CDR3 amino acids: CASSPPGQGNYGYTF. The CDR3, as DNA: TGTGCCAGCTCACCACCGGGACAGGGAAACTATGGCTACACCTTC.

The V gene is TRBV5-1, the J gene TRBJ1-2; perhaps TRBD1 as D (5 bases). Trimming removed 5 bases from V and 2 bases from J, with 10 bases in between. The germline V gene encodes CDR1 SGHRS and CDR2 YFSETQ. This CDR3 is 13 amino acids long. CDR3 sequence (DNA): TGCGCCAGCAGTATGGGGGGGAACTATGGCTACACCTTC. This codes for CASSMGGNYGYTF. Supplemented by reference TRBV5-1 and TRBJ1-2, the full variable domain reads KAGVTQTPRYLIKTRGQQVTLSCSPISGHRSVSWYQQTPGQGLQFLFEYFSETQRNKGNFPGRFSGRQFSNSRSEMNVSTLELGDSALYLCASSMGGNYGYTFGSGTRLTVV.

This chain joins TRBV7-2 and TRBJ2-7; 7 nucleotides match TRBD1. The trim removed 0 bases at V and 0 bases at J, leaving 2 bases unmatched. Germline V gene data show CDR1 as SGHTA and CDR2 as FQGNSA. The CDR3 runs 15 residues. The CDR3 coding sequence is TGTGCCAGCAGCTTAGCGCCAGGGGGCTCCTACGAGCAGTACTTC. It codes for CASSLAPGGSYEQYF.

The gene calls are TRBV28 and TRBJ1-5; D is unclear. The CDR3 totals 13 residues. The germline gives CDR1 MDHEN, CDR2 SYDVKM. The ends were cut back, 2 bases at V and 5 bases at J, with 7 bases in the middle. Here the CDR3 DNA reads TGTGCCAGCAGTTTAATAGGAGATCAGCCCCAGCATTTT. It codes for CASSLIGDQPQHF.

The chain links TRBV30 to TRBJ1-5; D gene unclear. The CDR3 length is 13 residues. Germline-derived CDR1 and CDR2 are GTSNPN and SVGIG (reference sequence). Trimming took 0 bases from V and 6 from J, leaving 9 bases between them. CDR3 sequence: CAWSVGDVQPQHF. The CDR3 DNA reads TGTGCCTGGAGTGTGGGAGATGTTCAGCCCCAGCATTTT.

The CDR3 region has the DNA TGTGCCAGCAGTGAACCGGGACTAGTTGTAAAGACCCAGTACTTC. It specifies CASSEPGLVVKTQYF. This sequence joins TRBV2 and TRBJ2-5; 8 nucleotides align to TRBD2. Germline CDR1 reads SNHLY; CDR2 reads FYNNEI. V shed 2 bases, J shed 6 bases, and the junction held 8 bases outside the gene matches. The CDR3 has 15 residues.

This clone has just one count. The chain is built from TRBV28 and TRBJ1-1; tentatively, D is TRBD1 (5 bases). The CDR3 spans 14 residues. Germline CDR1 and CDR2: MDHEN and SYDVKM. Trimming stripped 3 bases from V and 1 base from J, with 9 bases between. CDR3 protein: CASSFAGGNTEAFF. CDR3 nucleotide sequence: TGTGCCAGCAGTTTTGCGGGGGGGAACACTGAAGCTTTCTTT. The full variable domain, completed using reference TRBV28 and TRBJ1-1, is DVKVTQSSRYLVKRTGEKVFLECVQDMDHENMFWYRQDPGLGLRLIYFSYDVKMKEKGDIPEGYSVSREKKERFSLILESASTNQTSMYLCASSFAGGNTEAFFGQGTRLTVV.

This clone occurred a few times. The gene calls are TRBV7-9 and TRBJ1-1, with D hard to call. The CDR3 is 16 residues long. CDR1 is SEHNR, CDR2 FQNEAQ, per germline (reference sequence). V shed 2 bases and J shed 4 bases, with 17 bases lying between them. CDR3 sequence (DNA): TGTGCCAGCAGCTTACTGAGGGAGGCTTCGGGCACTGAAGCTTTCTTT. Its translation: CASSLLREASGTEAFF.

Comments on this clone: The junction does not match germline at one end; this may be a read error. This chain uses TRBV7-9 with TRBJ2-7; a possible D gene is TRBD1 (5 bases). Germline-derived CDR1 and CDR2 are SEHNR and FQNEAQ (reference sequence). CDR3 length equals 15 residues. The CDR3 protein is CSSSPTQGFTYEQYF. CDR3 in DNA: TGTTCCAGCAGCCCGACCCAGGGATTTACCTACGAGCAGTACTTC.

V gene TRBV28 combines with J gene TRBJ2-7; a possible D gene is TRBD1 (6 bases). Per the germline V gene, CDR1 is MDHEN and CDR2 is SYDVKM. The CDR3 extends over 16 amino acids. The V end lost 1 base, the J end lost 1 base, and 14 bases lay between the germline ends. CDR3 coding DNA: TGTGCCAGCAGTTTATTTATGGGGGCTGGGTCCTACGAGCAGTACTTC. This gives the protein CASSLFMGAGSYEQYF. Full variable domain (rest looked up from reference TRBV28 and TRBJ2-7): DVKVTQSSRYLVKRTGEKVFLECVQDMDHENMFWYRQDPGLGLRLIYFSYDVKMKEKGDIPEGYSVSREKKERFSLILESASTNQTSMYLCASSLFMGAGSYEQYFGPGTRLTVT.

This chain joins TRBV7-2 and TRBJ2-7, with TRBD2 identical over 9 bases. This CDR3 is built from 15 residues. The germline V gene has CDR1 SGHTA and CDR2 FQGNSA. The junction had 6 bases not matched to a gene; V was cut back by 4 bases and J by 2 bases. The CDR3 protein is CASSSSGTLPYEQYF. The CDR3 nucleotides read TGTGCCAGCAGCTCTAGCGGGACCCTTCCCTACGAGCAGTACTTC.

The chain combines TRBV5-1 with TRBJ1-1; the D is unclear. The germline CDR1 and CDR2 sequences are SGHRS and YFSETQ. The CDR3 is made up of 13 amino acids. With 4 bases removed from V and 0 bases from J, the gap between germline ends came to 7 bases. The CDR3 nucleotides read TGCGCCAGCAGCCTAGAAATGAACACTGAAGCTTTCTTT. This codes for CASSLEMNTEAFF.

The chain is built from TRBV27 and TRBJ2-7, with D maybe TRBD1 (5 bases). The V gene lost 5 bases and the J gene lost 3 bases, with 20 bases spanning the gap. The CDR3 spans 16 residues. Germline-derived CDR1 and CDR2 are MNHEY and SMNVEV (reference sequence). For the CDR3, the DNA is TGTGCCAGCAGTAATGGGGCAGGACGCACGATCTACGAGCAGTACTTC. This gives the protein CASSNGAGRTIYEQYF.

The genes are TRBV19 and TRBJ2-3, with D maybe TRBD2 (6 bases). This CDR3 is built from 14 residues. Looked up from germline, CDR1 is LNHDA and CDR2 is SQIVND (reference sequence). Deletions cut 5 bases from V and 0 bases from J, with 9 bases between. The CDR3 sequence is CASSRDFSTDTQYF. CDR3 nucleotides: TGTGCCAGTAGTCGGGACTTTAGCACAGATACGCAGTATTTT.

The CDR3 here is CASRPTGQGNQPQHF. The CDR3 nucleotides are TGTGCCAGCAGACCCACAGGACAGGGGAATCAGCCCCAGCATTTT. This chain links TRBV2 with TRBJ1-5; 9 nucleotides match TRBD1. The CDR3 consists of 15 residues. Trimming removed 6 bases from V and 4 bases from J; junction bases left unmatched: 7. Per germline, CDR1 SNHLY and CDR2 FYNNEI.

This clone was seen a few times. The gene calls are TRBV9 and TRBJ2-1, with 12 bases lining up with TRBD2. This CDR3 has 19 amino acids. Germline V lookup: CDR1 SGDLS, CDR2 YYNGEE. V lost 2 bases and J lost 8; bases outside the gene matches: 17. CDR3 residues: CASSVSGLAGLSSKDEQFF. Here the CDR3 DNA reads TGTGCCAGCAGCGTCTCGGGACTAGCGGGCCTCTCGAGTAAAGATGAGCAGTTCTTC.

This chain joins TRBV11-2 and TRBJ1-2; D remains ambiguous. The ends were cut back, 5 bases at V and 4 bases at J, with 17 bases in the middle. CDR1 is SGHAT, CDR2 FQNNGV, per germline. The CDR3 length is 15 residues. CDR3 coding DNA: TGTGCCAGCAGCCCTGGGAGGGCCACCATCTATGGCTACACCTTC. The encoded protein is CASSPGRATIYGYTF.

CDR3 in amino acids: CASSPRLAGDPLRDNEQFF. CDR3 nucleotide sequence: TGTGCCAGCAGTCCCCGACTAGCGGGAGACCCCCTGCGTGACAATGAGCAGTTCTTC. The rearrangement uses TRBV28 and TRBJ2-1, with 12 bases that match TRBD2. The germline gives CDR1 MDHEN, CDR2 SYDVKM. V lost 5 bases, J lost 5 bases, and 16 bases stayed unmatched. The CDR3 runs 19 residues.

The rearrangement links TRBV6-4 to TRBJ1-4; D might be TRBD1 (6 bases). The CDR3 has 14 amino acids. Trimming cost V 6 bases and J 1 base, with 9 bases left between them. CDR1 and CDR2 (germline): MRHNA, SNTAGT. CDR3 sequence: CASRPRGTNEKLFF. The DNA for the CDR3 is TGTGCCAGCAGGCCCAGGGGAACTAATGAAAAACTGTTTTTT.

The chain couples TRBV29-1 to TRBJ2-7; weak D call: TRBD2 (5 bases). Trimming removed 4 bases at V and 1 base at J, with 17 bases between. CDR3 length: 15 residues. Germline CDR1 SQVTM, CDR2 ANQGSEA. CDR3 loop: CSVGHPAGSSYEQYF. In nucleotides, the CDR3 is TGCAGCGTTGGGCACCCGGCGGGCAGTTCCTACGAGCAGTACTTC.

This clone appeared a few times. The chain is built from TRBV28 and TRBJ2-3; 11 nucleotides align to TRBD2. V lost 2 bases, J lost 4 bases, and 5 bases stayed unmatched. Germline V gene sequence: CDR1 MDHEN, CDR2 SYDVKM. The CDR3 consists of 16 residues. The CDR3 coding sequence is TGTGCCAGCAGTTTAGGCGTAGCGGGAGGGTCAGATACGCAGTATTTT. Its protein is CASSLGVAGGSDTQYF.

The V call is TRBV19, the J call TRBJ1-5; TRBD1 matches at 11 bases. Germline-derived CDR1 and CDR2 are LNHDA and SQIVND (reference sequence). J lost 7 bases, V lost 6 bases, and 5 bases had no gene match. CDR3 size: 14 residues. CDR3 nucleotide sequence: TGTGCCAGTAGGGACAGGGGGCGAGGGCAGCCCCAGCATTTT. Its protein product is CASRDRGRGQPQHF.

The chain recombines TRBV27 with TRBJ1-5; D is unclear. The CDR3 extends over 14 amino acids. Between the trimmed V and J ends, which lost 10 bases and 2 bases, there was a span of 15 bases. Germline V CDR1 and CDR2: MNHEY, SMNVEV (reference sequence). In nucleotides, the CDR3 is TGTGCCAACTGGGCGGGGATCGGCAATCAGCCCCAGCATTTT. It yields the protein CANWAGIGNQPQHF.

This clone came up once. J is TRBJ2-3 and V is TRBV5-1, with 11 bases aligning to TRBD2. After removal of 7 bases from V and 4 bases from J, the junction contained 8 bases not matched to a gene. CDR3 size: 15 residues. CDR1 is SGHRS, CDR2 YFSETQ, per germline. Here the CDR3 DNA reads TGCGCCAGCTTTAGAGGTAGCGGGGGGGCAGATACGCAGTATTTT. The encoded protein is CASFRGSGGADTQYF.

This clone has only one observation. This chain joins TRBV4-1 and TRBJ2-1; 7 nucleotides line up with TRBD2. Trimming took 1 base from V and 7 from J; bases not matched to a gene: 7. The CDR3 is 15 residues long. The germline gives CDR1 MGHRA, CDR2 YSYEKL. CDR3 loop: CASSQVEAGSNEQFF. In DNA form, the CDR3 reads TGCGCCAGCAGCCAAGTAGAAGCGGGGAGTAATGAGCAGTTCTTC.

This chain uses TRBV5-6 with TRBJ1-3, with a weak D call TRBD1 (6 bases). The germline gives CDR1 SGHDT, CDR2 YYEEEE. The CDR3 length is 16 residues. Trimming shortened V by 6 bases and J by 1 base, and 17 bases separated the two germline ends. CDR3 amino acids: CASTPGDRTSGNTIYF. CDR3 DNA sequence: TGTGCCAGCACCCCCGGCGACAGGACATCTGGAAACACCATATATTTT.